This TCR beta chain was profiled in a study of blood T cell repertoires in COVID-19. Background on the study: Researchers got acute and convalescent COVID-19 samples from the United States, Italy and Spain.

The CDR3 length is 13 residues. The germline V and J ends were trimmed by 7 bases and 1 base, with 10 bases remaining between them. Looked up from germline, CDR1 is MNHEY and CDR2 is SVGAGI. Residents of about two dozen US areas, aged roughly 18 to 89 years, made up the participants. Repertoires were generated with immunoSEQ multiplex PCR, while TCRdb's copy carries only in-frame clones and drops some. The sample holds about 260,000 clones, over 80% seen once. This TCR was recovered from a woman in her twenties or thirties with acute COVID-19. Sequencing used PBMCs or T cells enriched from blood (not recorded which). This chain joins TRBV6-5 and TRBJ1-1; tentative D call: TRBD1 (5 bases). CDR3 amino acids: CASNQGKNTEAFF. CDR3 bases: TGTGCCAGCAATCAGGGAAAGAACACTGAAGCTTTCTTT.